This record covers a single T cell receptor (beta chain). The antigen is not known. This entry is derived from a study of a mutant IDH1 vaccine in newly diagnosed glioma. Study in general: Patients got their first vaccination 4-6 weeks after radiotherapy alone, or with temozolomide cycles.

Time point: week 47, end of study. Vaccinated patients received 300 ug of mutant IDH1 20-mer peptide per dose, with topical imiquimod. Germline lookup yields CDR1 SGHRS and CDR2 YFSETQ. Trimming took 4 bases from V and 5 from J; bases not matched to a gene: 6. The CDR3 length is 14 residues. Clones were read by immunoSEQ multiplex PCR, and TCRdb kept only the in-frame ones, dropping some. Of fewer than 85,000 clones listed, about 81% were seen once; the top ten hold roughly 5.6%. Material: PBMCs, obtained from a glioma patient whose treatment included an IDH1 peptide vaccine. The chain employs TRBV5-1 and TRBJ2-7, with 10 bases identical to TRBD1. This sequence was found in a man aged 35 to 55 with glioma. CDR3 DNA: TGCGCCAGCAGCAGGGACAGGGGACGCCACGAGCAGTACTTC. Its translation: CASSRDRGRHEQYF.